This T cell receptor (beta chain) comes out of a study of cytomegalovirus exposure and HLA in healthy donors. Study findings and constraints: In a later analysis, productive TCRs from donors in an Asian-associated ancestry cluster reportedly carried fewer N-insertions than the cohort mean. The investigators catalogued some 160 TCR beta chains as cytomegalovirus-associated.

Of note for this clone: Its antigen is still unknown.

The V gene's germline CDR1 is SGHAT and CDR2 FQDESV (reference sequence). V shed 2 bases and J shed 2 bases, with 16 bases lying between them. CDR3 length: 17 residues. PCR involved 60 Vbeta and 13 Jbeta primers. Here immunoSEQ multiplex PCR was the method, and the copy in TCRdb shows in-frame clones only, minus some. The profile shows 90,000 to 130,000 clones, roughly 73% of them singletons. The sequencing input was PBMCs. The sequence derives from a woman aged 25 to 39 in good health and CMV-seronegative. The V and J genes are TRBV11-1 and TRBJ2-1, with D possibly matching TRBD1 (5 bases). CDR3 sequence reads: CASSLSLGAVTYNEQFF. The CDR3 DNA reads as TGTGCCAGCAGCTTAAGCCTTGGGGCGGTGACCTACAATGAGCAGTTCTTC.